The entry that follows covers one T cell receptor beta chain sequence. Its antigen remains unknown. The sample is drawn from a study of Ad26.COV2.S vaccination and SARS-CoV-2 variants. Study overall: Recipients of Ad26.COV2.S got it intramuscularly, once or twice 56 days apart.

The treatment here: over 15 received Ad26.COV2.S at low or high dose, single or two shots; about 5 received placebo; per-sample allocation not given. It was on day 63 after the first vaccine or placebo injection that samples were taken. Assay used: immunoSEQ multiplex PCR; TCRdb lists only in-frame clones, some missing. The sample contains 300,000 to 400,000 clones, about nine tenths of which appear only once. The CDR3 has 15 amino acids. The V end lost 4 bases, the J end lost 1 base, and 14 bases lay between the germline ends. Germline CDR1 and CDR2: SGHDN and FVKESK. Study results and limitations: Measurement of non-spike TCR breadth gave similar results in vaccine and placebo recipients. Total T cell responses may have been underestimated by the TCR breadth and depth analyses. Breadth, reportedly substantial, characterized the spike-specific CD8+ and CD4+ T cell responses after vaccination.

Sequenced here: peripheral blood, sampled in a trial of Ad26.COV2.S vaccine versus placebo. This sequence joins TRBV14 and TRBJ2-7; possibly TRBD1 for D (6 bases). The TCR originated in a person between 18 and 60 years old who received the Ad26.COV2.S COVID-19 vaccine or a placebo. The CDR3: CASSPRRQASYEQYF. CDR3 in DNA: TGTGCCAGCAGCCCTCGTCGACAGGCGTCCTACGAGCAGTACTTC.